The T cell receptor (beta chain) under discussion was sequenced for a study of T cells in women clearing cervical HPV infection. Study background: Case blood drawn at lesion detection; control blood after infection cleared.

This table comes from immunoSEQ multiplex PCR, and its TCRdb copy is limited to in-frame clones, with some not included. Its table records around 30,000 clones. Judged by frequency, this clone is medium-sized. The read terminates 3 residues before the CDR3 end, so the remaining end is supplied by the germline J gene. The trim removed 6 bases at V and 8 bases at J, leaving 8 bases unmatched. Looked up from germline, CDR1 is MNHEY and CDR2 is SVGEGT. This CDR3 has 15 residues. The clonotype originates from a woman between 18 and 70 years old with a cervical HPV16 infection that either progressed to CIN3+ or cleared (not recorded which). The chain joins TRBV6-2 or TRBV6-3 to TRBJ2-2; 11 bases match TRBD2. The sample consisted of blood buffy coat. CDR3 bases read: TGTGCCAGCAGAACCCTAGCGGGGGGCCTGGGGGAG. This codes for CASRTLAGGLGE. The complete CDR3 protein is CASRTLAGGLGELFF.